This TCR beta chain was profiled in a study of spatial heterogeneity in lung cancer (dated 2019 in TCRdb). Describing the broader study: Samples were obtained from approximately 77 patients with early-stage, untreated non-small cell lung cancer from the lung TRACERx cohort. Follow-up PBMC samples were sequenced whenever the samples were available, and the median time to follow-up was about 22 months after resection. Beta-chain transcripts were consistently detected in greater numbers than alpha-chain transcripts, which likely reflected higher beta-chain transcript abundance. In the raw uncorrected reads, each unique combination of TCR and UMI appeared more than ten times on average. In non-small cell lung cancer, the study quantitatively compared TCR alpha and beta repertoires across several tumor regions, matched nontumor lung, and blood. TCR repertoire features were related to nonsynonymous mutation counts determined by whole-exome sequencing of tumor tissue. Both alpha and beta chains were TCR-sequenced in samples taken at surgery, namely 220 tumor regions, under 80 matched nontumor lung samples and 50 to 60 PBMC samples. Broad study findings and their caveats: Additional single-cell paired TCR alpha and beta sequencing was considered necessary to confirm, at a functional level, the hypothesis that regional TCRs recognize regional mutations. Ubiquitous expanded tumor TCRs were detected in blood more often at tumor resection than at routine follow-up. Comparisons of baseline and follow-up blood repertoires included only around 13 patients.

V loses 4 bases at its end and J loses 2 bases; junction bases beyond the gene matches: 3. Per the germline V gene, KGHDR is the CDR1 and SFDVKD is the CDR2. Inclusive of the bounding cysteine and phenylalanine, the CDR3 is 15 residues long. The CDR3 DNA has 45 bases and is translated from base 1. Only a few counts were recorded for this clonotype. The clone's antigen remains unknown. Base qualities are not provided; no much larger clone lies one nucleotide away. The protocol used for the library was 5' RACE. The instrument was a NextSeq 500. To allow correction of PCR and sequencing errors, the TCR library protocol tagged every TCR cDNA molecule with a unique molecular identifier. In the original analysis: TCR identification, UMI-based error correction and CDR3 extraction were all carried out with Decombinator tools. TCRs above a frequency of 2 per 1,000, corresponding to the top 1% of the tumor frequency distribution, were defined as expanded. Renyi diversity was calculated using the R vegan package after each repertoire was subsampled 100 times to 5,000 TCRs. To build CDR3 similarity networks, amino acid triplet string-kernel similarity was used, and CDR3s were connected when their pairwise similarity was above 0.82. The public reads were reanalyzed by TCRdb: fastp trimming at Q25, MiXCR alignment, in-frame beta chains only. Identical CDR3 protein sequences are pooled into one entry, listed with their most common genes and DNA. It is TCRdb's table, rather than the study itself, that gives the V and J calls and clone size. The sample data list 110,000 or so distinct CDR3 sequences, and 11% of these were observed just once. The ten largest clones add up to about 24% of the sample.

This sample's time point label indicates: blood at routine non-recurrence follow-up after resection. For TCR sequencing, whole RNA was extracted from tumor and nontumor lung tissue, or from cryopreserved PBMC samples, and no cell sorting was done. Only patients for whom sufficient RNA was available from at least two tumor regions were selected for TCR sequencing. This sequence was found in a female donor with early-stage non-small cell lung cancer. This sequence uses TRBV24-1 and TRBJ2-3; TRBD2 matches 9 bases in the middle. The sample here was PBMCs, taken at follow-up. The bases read TGTGCCACCAGTGACCAGCGGGAGGCCACAGATACGCAGTATTTT. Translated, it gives CATSDQREATDTQYF.